This T cell receptor beta chain was identified in a study of blood T cell repertoires in COVID-19. Those enrolled, adults aged 18 to 89 years, came from some 23 US areas. In assigning cohorts, the study relied on participant-reported clinical history. The recovered donors of Cohort 3 showed two negative PCRs, clearance, or symptom resolution. Original processing methods: The authors estimated nucleated cell counts from reference gene primer amplification. Sequencing used immunoSEQ multiplex PCR; TCRdb keeps in-frame clones, though not all of them. The DNA was the basis for D and trimming; V, J and clone size are from that table. The sample records roughly 170,000 clones, around 80% being singletons. The V end was cut by 0 bases, the J end by 2 bases, with 9 bases between. The germline CDR1 and CDR2 sequences are WNHNN and SYGVQD (reference sequence). CDR3 length equals 15 residues.

V is TRBV10-1 and J is TRBJ2-3; possibly TRBD2 for D (5 bases). Sequencing was done on a sample of PBMCs or T cells enriched from blood (not recorded which). The sequence was obtained from a man between 45 and 60 years old who had recovered from COVID-19. The DNA for the CDR3 is TGCGCCAGCAGTGAGTCGCGCGGGCCCACAGATACGCAGTATTTT. It codes for CASSESRGPTDTQYF.